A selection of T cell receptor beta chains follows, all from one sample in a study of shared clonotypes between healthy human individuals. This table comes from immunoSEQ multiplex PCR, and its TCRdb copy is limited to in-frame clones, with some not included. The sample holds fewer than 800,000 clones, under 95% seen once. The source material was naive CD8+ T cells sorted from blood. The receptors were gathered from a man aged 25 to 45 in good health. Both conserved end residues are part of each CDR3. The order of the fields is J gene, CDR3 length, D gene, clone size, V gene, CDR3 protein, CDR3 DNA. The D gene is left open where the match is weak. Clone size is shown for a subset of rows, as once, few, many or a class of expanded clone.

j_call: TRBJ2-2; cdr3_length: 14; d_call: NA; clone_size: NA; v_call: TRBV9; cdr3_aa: CASSGSGFGGELFF; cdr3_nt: TGTGCCAGCAGCGGCTCAGGGTTCGGCGGGGAGCTGTTTTTT
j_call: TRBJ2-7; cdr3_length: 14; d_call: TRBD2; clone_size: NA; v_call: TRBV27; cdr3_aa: CASSSGTSRSEQYF; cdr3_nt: TGTGCCAGCAGTTCAGGGACTAGCCGAAGCGAGCAGTACTTC
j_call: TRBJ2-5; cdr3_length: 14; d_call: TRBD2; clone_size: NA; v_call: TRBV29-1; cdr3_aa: CSVELAGELETQYF; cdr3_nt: TGCAGCGTTGAGCTAGCGGGAGAATTGGAGACCCAGTACTTC
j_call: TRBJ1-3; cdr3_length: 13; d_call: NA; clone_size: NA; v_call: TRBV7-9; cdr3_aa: CASSHRDGNTIYF; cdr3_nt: TGTGCCAGCAGCCACAGGGATGGAAACACCATATATTTT
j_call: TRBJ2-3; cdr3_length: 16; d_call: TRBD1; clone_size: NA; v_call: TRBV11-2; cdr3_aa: CASSLNSGQGRNTQYF; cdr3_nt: TGTGCCAGCAGCCTAAATTCCGGACAGGGAAGGAATACGCAGTATTTT
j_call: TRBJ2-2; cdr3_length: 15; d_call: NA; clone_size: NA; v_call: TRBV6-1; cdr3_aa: CASSLYGANTGELFF; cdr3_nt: TGTGCCAGCAGTTTGTATGGGGCTAACACCGGGGAGCTGTTTTTT
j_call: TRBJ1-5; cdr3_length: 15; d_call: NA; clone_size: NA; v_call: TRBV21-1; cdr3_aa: CASSKADRGCQPQHF; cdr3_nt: TGTGCCAGCAGCAAAGCGGACAGGGGGTGTCAGCCCCAGCATTTT
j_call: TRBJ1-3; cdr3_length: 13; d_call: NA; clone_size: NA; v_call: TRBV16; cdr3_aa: CASSAPVGNTIYF; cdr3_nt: TGTGCCAGCAGCGCACCCGTCGGAAACACCATATATTTT
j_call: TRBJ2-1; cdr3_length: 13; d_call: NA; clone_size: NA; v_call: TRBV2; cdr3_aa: CARTIESGNEQFF; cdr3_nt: TGTGCCAGGACGATAGAGTCCGGCAATGAGCAGTTCTTC
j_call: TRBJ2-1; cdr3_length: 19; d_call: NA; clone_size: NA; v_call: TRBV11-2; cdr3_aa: CASSLSFDYPEPSYNEQFF; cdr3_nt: TGTGCCAGCAGCTTAAGTTTCGACTACCCCGAGCCCTCCTACAATGAGCAGTTCTTC
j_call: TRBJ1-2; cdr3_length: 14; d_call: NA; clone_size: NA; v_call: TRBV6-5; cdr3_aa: CASSSLIIDYGYTF; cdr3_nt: TGTGCCAGCAGTTCCCTGATTATTGACTATGGCTACACCTTC
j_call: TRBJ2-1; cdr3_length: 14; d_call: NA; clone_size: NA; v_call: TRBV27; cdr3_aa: CASSLRWAYNEQFF; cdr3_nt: TGTGCCAGCAGTTTACGGTGGGCCTACAATGAGCAGTTCTTC
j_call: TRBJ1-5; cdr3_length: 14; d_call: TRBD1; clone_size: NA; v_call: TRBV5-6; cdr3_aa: CASSEGTGHQPQHF; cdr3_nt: TGTGCCAGCAGCGAGGGGACAGGGCATCAGCCCCAGCATTTT
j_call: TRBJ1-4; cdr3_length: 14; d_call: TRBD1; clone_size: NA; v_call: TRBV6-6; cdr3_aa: CASSPGGDNEKLFF; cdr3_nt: TGTGCCAGCTCGCCAGGGGGTGATAATGAAAAACTGTTTTTT
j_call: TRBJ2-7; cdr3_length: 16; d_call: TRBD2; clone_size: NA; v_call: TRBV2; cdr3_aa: CASSELPSGFSYEQYF; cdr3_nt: TGTGCCAGCAGTGAACTCCCTAGCGGTTTCTCCTACGAGCAGTACTTC
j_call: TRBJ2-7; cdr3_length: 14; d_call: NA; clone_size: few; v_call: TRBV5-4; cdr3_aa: CASSLVGGIDEQYF; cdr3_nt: TGTGCCAGCAGCTTGGTGGGGGGTATAGACGAGCAGTACTTC
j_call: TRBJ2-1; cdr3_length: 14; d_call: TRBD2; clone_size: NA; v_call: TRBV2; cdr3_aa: CASSGASGYNEQFF; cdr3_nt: TGTGCCAGCAGTGGGGCTAGCGGGTACAATGAGCAGTTCTTC
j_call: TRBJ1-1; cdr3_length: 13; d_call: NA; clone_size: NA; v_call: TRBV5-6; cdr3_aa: CASTLGANTEAFF; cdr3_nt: TGTGCCAGCACCCTCGGGGCAAACACTGAAGCTTTCTTT
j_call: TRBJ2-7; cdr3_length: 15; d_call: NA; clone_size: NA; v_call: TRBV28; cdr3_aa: CASSLVEAGAYEQYF; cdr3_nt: TGTGCCAGCAGTTTAGTAGAGGCAGGAGCCTACGAGCAGTACTTC
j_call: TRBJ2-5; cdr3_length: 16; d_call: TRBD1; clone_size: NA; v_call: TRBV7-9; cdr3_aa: CASRPPGTVTRETQYF; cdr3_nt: TGTGCCAGCAGGCCTCCGGGGACAGTGACGCGGGAGACCCAGTACTTC
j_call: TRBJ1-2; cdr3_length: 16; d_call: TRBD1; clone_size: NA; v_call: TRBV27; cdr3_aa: CASSPIGGGGVYGYTF; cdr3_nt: TGTGCCAGCAGCCCAATTGGAGGAGGGGGCGTTTATGGCTACACCTTC
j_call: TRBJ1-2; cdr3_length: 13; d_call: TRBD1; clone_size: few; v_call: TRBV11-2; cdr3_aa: CASSLGQSYGYTF; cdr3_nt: TGTGCCAGCAGCCTGGGACAGTCCTATGGCTACACCTTC
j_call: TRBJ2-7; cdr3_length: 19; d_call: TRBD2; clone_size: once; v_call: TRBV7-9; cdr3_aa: CAIRDGLAGERAHSYEQYF; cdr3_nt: TGTGCCATCAGAGACGGGCTAGCGGGAGAAAGGGCCCACTCCTACGAGCAGTACTTC
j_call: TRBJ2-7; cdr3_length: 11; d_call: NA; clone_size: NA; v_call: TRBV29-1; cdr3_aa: CSVEWRYEQYF; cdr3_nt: TGCAGCGTTGAGTGGCGATACGAGCAGTACTTC
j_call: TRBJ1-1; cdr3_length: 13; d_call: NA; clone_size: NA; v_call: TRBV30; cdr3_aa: CAWSRDSDTEAFF; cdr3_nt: TGTGCCTGGAGCAGGGACTCGGACACTGAAGCTTTCTTT
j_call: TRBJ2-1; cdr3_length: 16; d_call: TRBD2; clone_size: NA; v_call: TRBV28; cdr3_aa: CASRLPGLVLHNEQFF; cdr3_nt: TGTGCCAGCAGGCTGCCGGGACTAGTTCTGCACAATGAGCAGTTCTTC
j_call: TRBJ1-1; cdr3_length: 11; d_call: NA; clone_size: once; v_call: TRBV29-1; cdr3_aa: CSVGQGFEAFF; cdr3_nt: TGCAGCGTTGGCCAGGGCTTTGAAGCTTTCTTT
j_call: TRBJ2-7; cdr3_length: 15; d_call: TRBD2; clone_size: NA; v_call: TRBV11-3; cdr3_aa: CASSLRTSGGNEQYF; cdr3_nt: TGTGCCAGCAGCCTCCGGACTAGCGGGGGGAACGAGCAGTACTTC
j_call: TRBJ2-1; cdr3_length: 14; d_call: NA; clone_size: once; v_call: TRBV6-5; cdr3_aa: CASSYLGVYNEQFF; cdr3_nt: TGTGCCAGCAGTTACCTCGGCGTTTACAATGAGCAGTTCTTC
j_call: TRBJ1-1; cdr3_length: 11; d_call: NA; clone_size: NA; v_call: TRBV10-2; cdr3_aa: CASSEGVDAFF; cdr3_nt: TGCGCCAGCAGCGAGGGGGTAGACGCTTTCTTT
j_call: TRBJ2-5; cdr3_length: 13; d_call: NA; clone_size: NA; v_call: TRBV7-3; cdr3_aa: CASSHGNGETQYF; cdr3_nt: TGTGCCAGCAGCCATGGGAATGGGGAGACCCAGTACTTC
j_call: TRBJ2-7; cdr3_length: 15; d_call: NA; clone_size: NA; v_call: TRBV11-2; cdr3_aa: CASSSHRGAFYEQYF; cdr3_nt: TGTGCCAGCAGCTCCCACCGGGGGGCTTTCTACGAGCAGTACTTC
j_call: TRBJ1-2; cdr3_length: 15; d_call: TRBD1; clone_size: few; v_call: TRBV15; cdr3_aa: CATSALGTVNYGYTF; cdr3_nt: TGTGCCACCAGCGCCCTTGGGACAGTTAACTATGGCTACACCTTC
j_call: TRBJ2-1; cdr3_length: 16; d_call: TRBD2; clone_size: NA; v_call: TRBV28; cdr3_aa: CASSLLAGASYNEQFF; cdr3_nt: TGTGCCAGCAGTTTGCTAGCGGGAGCTTCCTACAATGAGCAGTTCTTC
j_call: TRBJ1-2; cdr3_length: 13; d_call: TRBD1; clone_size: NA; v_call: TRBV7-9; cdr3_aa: CASSQTGNYGYTF; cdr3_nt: TGTGCCAGCAGCCAGACAGGGAACTATGGCTACACCTTC
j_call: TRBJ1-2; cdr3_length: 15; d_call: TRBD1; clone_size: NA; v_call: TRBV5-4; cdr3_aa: CASSSPRDSNYGYTF; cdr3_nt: TGTGCCAGCAGCTCTCCCCGGGACAGTAACTATGGCTACACCTTC
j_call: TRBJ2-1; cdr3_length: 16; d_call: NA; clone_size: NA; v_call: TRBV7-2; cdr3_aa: CASSLSPRVSYNEQFF; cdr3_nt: TGTGCCAGCAGCTTAAGCCCCAGGGTCTCCTACAATGAGCAGTTCTTC
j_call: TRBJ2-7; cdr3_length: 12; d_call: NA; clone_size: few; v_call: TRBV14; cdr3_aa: CASSQGAPEQYF; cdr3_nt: TGTGCCAGCAGCCAAGGTGCTCCGGAGCAGTACTTC
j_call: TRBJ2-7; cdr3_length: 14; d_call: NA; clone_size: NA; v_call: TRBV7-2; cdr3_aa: CASSPYPYTGEQYF; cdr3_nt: TGTGCCAGCAGCCCATACCCCTATACGGGCGAGCAGTACTTC
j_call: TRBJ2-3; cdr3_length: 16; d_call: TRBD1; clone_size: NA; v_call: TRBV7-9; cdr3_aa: CASSSETTGFADTQYF; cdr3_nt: TGTGCCAGCAGCTCAGAAACGACAGGGTTCGCAGATACGCAGTATTTT
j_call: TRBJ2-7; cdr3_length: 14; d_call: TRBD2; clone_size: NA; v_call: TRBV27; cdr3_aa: CASSHAGEAYEQYF; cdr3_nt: TGTGCCAGCAGTCACGCGGGAGAAGCCTACGAGCAGTACTTC
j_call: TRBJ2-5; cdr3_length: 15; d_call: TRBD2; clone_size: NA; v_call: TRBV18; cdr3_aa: CASSPYPAGVETQYF; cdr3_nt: TGTGCCAGCTCACCATATCCAGCGGGAGTAGAGACCCAGTACTTC